A selection of T cell receptor beta chains follows, all from one sample in a study of identical twins. TCRdb independently ran MiXCR on the 5' RACE reads; one entry per CDR3 protein. The top ten hold around 13% of the sample, which has 600,000 to 850,000 distinct CDR3 sequences, 15% to 20% seen once. This same sample was also part of a study on T cells expressing NK-cell markers.

The sequenced material came from PBMCs. The receptor set was obtained from a woman between 18 and 30 years old in good health. Both conserved end residues are part of each CDR3. The order of the fields is J gene, clone size, V gene, D gene, CDR3 protein, CDR3 DNA. The D gene is left open where the match is weak. Expanded clones are given a class, and other clones once, few, many or no size at all.

TRBJ2-3 | few | TRBV12-3/TRBV12-4 | TRBD1 | CASSLIDRATDTQYF | TGTGCCAGCAGTTTAATCGACAGGGCTACAGATACGCAGTATTTT
TRBJ1-5 | few | TRBV20-1 | . | CSVRSLRGRYNQPQHF | TGCAGTGTCCGATCCCTACGGGGCCGGTACAATCAGCCCCAGCATTTT
TRBJ2-5 | . | TRBV7-8 | . | CASSPWTGRETQYF | TGTGCCAGCAGCCCTTGGACGGGGAGGGAGACCCAGTACTTC
TRBJ1-2 | . | TRBV6-5 | . | CASSFLLGSNGYTF | TGTGCCAGCAGTTTTCTACTAGGGAGCAATGGCTACACCTTC
TRBJ2-1 | few | TRBV12-3/TRBV12-4 | . | CASSLTGEAYNEQFF | TGTGCCAGCAGTTTAACGGGAGAAGCCTACAATGAGCAGTTCTTC
TRBJ2-7 | few | TRBV29-1 | . | CSVDFGRGAYEQYF | TGCAGCGTTGACTTTGGCAGGGGGGCCTACGAGCAGTACTTC
TRBJ1-1 | few | TRBV12-3/TRBV12-4 | . | CASSLAWGQETEAFF | TGTGCCAGCAGTTTAGCGTGGGGCCAGGAGACTGAAGCTTTCTTT
TRBJ1-4 | . | TRBV6-5 | . | CASVGGATNEKLFF | TGTGCCAGCGTTGGGGGGGCGACTAATGAAAAACTGTTTTTT
TRBJ2-5 | few | TRBV12-3/TRBV12-4 | . | CASSFGAGQYF | TGTGCCAGCAGTTTCGGGGCGGGCCAGTACTTC
TRBJ1-2 | . | TRBV15 | . | CATTEQGYYGYTF | TGTGCCACCACAGAACAGGGCTACTATGGCTACACCTTC
TRBJ1-2 | few | TRBV2 | . | CASVFNPESGYTF | TGTGCCAGCGTCTTTAATCCCGAGAGTGGCTACACCTTC
TRBJ1-2 | few | TRBV12-3/TRBV12-4 | . | CASSLGGIQYGYTF | TGTGCCAGCAGTTTAGGGGGGATTCAATATGGCTACACCTTC
TRBJ2-1 | . | TRBV4-3 | TRBD2 | CASSQGGWTSGNEQFF | TGCGCCAGCAGCCAAGGGGGGTGGACTAGCGGCAATGAGCAGTTCTTC
TRBJ2-1 | few | TRBV5-1 | TRBD2 | CASSTTGLAGMSEQFF | TGCGCCAGCAGCACGACGGGACTAGCGGGAATGAGTGAGCAGTTCTTC
TRBJ2-1 | few | TRBV12-3/TRBV12-4 | TRBD2 | CASSSGLALSGHYNEQFF | TGTGCCAGCAGCTCCGGACTAGCTTTGTCGGGTCATTACAATGAGCAGTTCTTC
TRBJ1-5 | . | TRBV7-2 | . | CASSPRAGSNQPQHF | TGTGCCAGCAGCCCCAGGGCCGGGTCAAATCAGCCCCAGCATTTT
TRBJ2-7 | . | TRBV21-1 | . | CASSKSKGAYEQYF | TGTGCCAGCAGCAAAAGTAAGGGAGCCTACGAGCAGTACTTC
TRBJ2-3 | few | TRBV20-1 | . | CSARAPLSYRATDTQYF | TGCAGTGCTAGAGCTCCTCTCTCCTACAGGGCCACAGATACGCAGTATTTT
TRBJ1-4 | . | TRBV7-9 | . | CASSRGRVGAHELFF | TGTGCCAGCAGCCGCGGAAGGGTCGGTGCCCATGAACTGTTTTTT
TRBJ2-6 | . | TRBV20-1 | . | CSAVAASGANVLTF | TGCAGTGCCGTTGCAGCCTCTGGGGCCAACGTCCTGACTTTC
TRBJ2-1 | . | TRBV7-3 | TRBD2 | CAISRGLAGASSYNEQFF | TGTGCCATCAGTAGGGGACTAGCGGGGGCAAGCTCCTACAATGAGCAGTTCTTC
TRBJ1-2 | . | TRBV12-3/TRBV12-4 | TRBD1 | CASSMTGAFGGYTF | TGTGCCAGCAGTATGACAGGGGCCTTCGGGGGCTACACCTTC
TRBJ1-1 | few | TRBV29-1 | . | CSVFSGPRLPMNTEAFF | TGCAGCGTCTTCTCCGGGCCTCGGCTACCTATGAACACTGAAGCTTTCTTT
TRBJ2-7 | many | TRBV12-3/TRBV12-4 | TRBD2 | CASSQGLAGSYEQYF | TGTGCCAGCAGTCAAGGACTAGCGGGGTCCTACGAGCAGTACTTC
TRBJ1-2 | . | TRBV12-3/TRBV12-4 | . | CASSPFGGTYGYTF | TGTGCCAGCAGTCCTTTCGGTGGGACCTATGGCTACACCTTC
TRBJ2-4 | . | TRBV7-2 | . | CASSSNRESPVQYF | TGTGCCAGCAGCAGTAACAGGGAAAGCCCAGTTCAGTACTTC
TRBJ2-1 | many | TRBV12-3/TRBV12-4 | . | CASSLALRDDEQFF | TGTGCCAGCAGTTTAGCGTTGAGGGACGATGAGCAGTTCTTC
TRBJ2-1 | few | TRBV12-5 | TRBD1 | CASGSPDRVWYNEQFF | TGTGCTAGTGGTTCCCCCGACAGGGTTTGGTACAATGAGCAGTTCTTC
TRBJ2-1 | . | TRBV6-5 | . | CASSYSVRPHQGQFF | TGTGCCAGCAGTTACAGTGTGAGACCCCATCAGGGGCAGTTCTTC
TRBJ2-1 | . | TRBV12-3/TRBV12-4 | TRBD2 | CASSLNRRGLAGGTRSEQFF | TGTGCCAGCAGTTTAAATAGGCGAGGGCTAGCGGGGGGGACTAGAAGTGAGCAGTTCTTC
TRBJ2-5 | . | TRBV14 | . | CASSHRRQIETQYF | TGTGCCAGCAGCCACCGCCGACAAATAGAGACCCAGTACTTC
TRBJ2-2 | few | TRBV7-9 | TRBD2 | CASSLATSGNSGELFF | TGTGCCAGCAGCTTAGCGACTAGCGGGAATTCCGGGGAGCTGTTTTTT
TRBJ2-7 | few | TRBV11-2 | TRBD1 | CASSFENRGPYEQYF | TGTGCCAGCAGCTTCGAAAACAGGGGGCCCTACGAGCAGTACTTC
TRBJ2-5 | . | TRBV2 | TRBD2 | CASSPEGGLAGGTFVATQYF | TGTGCCAGCAGCCCCGAGGGGGGACTAGCGGGGGGGACCTTTGTTGCGACCCAGTACTTC
TRBJ2-1 | many | TRBV6-2/TRBV6-3 | TRBD2 | CASRPSGSGNEQFF | TGTGCCAGCCGCCCTAGCGGGAGCGGTAATGAGCAGTTCTTC
TRBJ2-7 | few | TRBV19 | TRBD1 | CASSTGTGAHEQYF | TGTGCCAGTAGTACCGGGACAGGGGCTCACGAGCAGTACTTC
TRBJ2-7 | few | TRBV7-2 | . | CATSIFYEQYF | TGTGCCACCTCGATATTCTACGAGCAGTACTTC
TRBJ2-3 | few | TRBV27 | TRBD2 | CASSSRGLAGASDTQYF | TGTGCCAGCAGTTCCCGGGGATTAGCGGGAGCGTCAGATACGCAGTATTTT
TRBJ2-2 | many | TRBV20-1 | . | CSARGGGTGELFF | TGCAGTGCTAGAGGGGGAGGAACCGGGGAGCTGTTTTTT
TRBJ2-2 | few | TRBV6-6 | . | CASSYGFTGELFF | TGTGCCAGCAGTTACGGTTTTACCGGGGAGCTGTTTTTT
TRBJ1-4 | . | TRBV5-1 | TRBD1 | CASSLQGPNEKLFF | TGCGCCAGCAGTCTACAGGGGCCTAATGAAAAACTGTTTTTT
TRBJ2-7 | few | TRBV3-1 | TRBD1 | CASSQESVRQGNEQYF | TGTGCCAGCAGCCAAGAATCAGTGAGACAGGGTAACGAGCAGTACTTC
TRBJ2-7 | few | TRBV12-5 | . | CASGLYPASYEQYF | TGTGCTAGTGGTTTGTATCCAGCCAGTTACGAGCAGTACTTC
TRBJ2-1 | . | TRBV30 | TRBD2 | CAWSVLAPNNEQFF | TGTGCCTGGAGTGTACTAGCGCCGAACAATGAGCAGTTCTTC
TRBJ1-5 | many | TRBV12-3/TRBV12-4 | . | CASSSGTIGQPQHF | TGTGCCAGCAGCTCCGGGACCATAGGGCAGCCCCAGCATTTT
TRBJ2-2 | . | TRBV7-9 | . | CASSALVENTGELFF | TGTGCCAGCAGCGCGCTGGTAGAAAACACCGGGGAGCTGTTTTTT
TRBJ2-7 | . | TRBV5-1 | . | CASSLGFGEKDEQYF | TGCGCCAGCAGCTTGGGCTTTGGGGAAAAGGACGAGCAGTACTTC
TRBJ2-7 | few | TRBV19 | . | CASRGGTYEQYF | TGTGCCAGTAGGGGTGGGACCTACGAGCAGTACTTC
TRBJ1-5 | . | TRBV5-8 | . | CASSLGGHSNQPQHF | TGTGCCAGCAGCTTGGGGGGACACAGCAATCAGCCCCAGCATTTT
TRBJ2-7 | once | TRBV15 | TRBD1 | CATSRDLGGSTYEQYF | TGTGCCACCAGCAGAGATCTAGGGGGCTCGACCTACGAGCAGTACTTC
TRBJ2-5 | . | TRBV20-1 | TRBD2 | CSASSSGPETQYF | TGCAGTGCTAGTTCTAGCGGCCCAGAGACCCAGTACTTC
TRBJ1-2 | . | TRBV6-5 | TRBD1 | CASGTVYYGYTF | TGTGCCAGCGGGACAGTTTATTATGGCTACACCTTC
TRBJ2-1 | many | TRBV12-3/TRBV12-4 | . | CASSLRSEQFF | TGTGCCAGCAGTTTAAGGTCTGAGCAGTTCTTC
TRBJ2-6 | . | TRBV9 | TRBD1 | CASSVYRGSGANVLTF | TGTGCCAGCAGCGTATACAGGGGCTCTGGGGCCAACGTCCTGACTTTC
TRBJ1-4 | many | TRBV5-6 | . | CASSQMLAGDHEKLFF | TGTGCCAGCAGCCAGATGCTAGCGGGAGATCATGAAAAACTGTTTTTT
TRBJ2-5 | few | TRBV20-1 | TRBD2 | CSAPRTSGAPETQYF | TGCAGTGCTCCCCGGACTAGCGGGGCTCCAGAGACCCAGTACTTC
TRBJ2-1 | . | TRBV5-1 | . | CASSDPSGPSYNEQFF | TGCGCCAGCAGCGACCCAAGCGGTCCCTCCTACAATGAGCAGTTCTTC
TRBJ1-2 | . | TRBV29-1 | TRBD1 | CSPFTPGTGDYGYTF | TGCAGCCCTTTCACACCCGGGACAGGGGACTATGGCTACACCTTC
TRBJ2-2 | . | TRBV12-3/TRBV12-4 | . | CATGSLPVNTGELFF | TGTGCTACGGGATCTTTACCGGTGAACACCGGGGAGCTGTTTTTT